A selection of T cell receptor beta chains follows, all from one sample in a study of shared clonotypes between healthy human individuals. Clones were read by immunoSEQ multiplex PCR, and TCRdb kept only the in-frame ones, dropping some. The sample includes about a million clones, 65% to 80% of them seen just once. The specimen was memory CD4+ T cells sorted from blood. The receptors here all came from a man aged 18 to 29 in good health. CDR3s include the opening cysteine and the closing phenylalanine or tryptophan. D genes are given only for firm matches. A clone size is listed for some rows: how often the clone was seen (once, few, many), or a class if it is expanded.

size: .; J: TRBJ1-5; D: .; V: TRBV18; CDR3: CASSSMAGQPQHF; DNA: TGTGCCAGCTCAAGCATGGCAGGTCAGCCCCAGCATTTT
size: few; J: TRBJ2-7; D: TRBD2; V: TRBV5-3; CDR3: CARSFLIAGVSEQYF; DNA: TGTGCCAGAAGCTTCTTGATCGCGGGAGTGAGTGAGCAGTACTTC
size: few; J: TRBJ1-1; D: .; V: TRBV6-4; CDR3: CASSEARSTEAFF; DNA: TGTGCCAGCAGTGAGGCAAGAAGCACTGAAGCTTTCTTT
size: .; J: TRBJ1-4; D: TRBD1; V: TRBV6-4; CDR3: CASRDLPGQGGTNEKLFF; DNA: TGTGCCAGCAGGGATTTACCGGGACAGGGAGGCACTAATGAAAAACTGTTTTTT
size: .; J: TRBJ2-4; D: TRBD2; V: TRBV7-2; CDR3: CASSAVAGGAKNIQYF; DNA: TGTGCCAGCAGCGCCGTAGCGGGAGGGGCCAAAAACATTCAGTACTTC
size: .; J: TRBJ2-2; D: TRBD2; V: TRBV25-1; CDR3: CASSGRTRTGELFF; DNA: TGTGCCAGCAGTGGTCGGACTAGGACCGGGGAGCTGTTTTTT
size: .; J: TRBJ2-1; D: TRBD1; V: TRBV7-2; CDR3: CASSVRQGSSYNEQFF; DNA: TGTGCCAGCAGCGTCCGACAGGGGAGCTCCTACAATGAGCAGTTCTTC
size: .; J: TRBJ2-2; D: .; V: TRBV5-1; CDR3: CASSFAGRPNTGELFF; DNA: TGCGCCAGCAGCTTTGCGGGGCGCCCGAACACCGGGGAGCTGTTTTTT
size: .; J: TRBJ2-6; D: .; V: TRBV2; CDR3: CASSVETAGANVLTF; DNA: TGTGCCAGCAGTGTTGAGACGGCTGGGGCCAACGTCCTGACTTTC
size: .; J: TRBJ2-7; D: TRBD1; V: TRBV5-1; CDR3: CASSPGQGKHEQYF; DNA: TGCGCCAGCAGCCCGGGACAGGGGAAACACGAGCAGTACTTC
size: .; J: TRBJ2-3; D: TRBD2; V: TRBV27; CDR3: CASSVGAGGTDTQYF; DNA: TGTGCCAGCAGTGTTGGAGCGGGGGGGACCGATACGCAGTATTTT
size: .; J: TRBJ1-4; D: TRBD1; V: TRBV28; CDR3: CASGLQGAPEKLFF; DNA: TGTGCCAGCGGACTACAGGGGGCTCCAGAAAAACTGTTTTTT
size: .; J: TRBJ2-3; D: TRBD1; V: TRBV7-3; CDR3: CASSGDRMDTQYF; DNA: TGTGCCAGCAGCGGGGACAGAATGGATACGCAGTATTTT
size: .; J: TRBJ2-5; D: .; V: TRBV5-1; CDR3: CASSLSRGEPQETQYF; DNA: TGCGCCAGCAGCTTGAGTAGGGGGGAACCCCAAGAGACCCAGTACTTC
size: .; J: TRBJ2-7; D: .; V: TRBV14; CDR3: CASSQDSQGWYEQYF; DNA: TGTGCCAGCAGCCAAGATAGCCAGGGTTGGTACGAGCAGTACTTC
size: .; J: TRBJ2-7; D: .; V: TRBV5-4; CDR3: CASSLALNTNEQYF; DNA: TGTGCCAGCAGCTTGGCCCTTAATACGAACGAGCAGTACTTC
size: .; J: TRBJ2-5; D: TRBD2; V: TRBV5-1; CDR3: CASNSGGARETQYF; DNA: TGCGCCAGCAATAGCGGGGGGGCGCGGGAGACCCAGTACTTC
size: .; J: TRBJ2-1; D: TRBD2; V: TRBV5-4; CDR3: CASSSGGAGIYNEQFF; DNA: TGTGCCAGCAGCTCCGGGGGGGCGGGAATTTACAATGAGCAGTTCTTC
size: .; J: TRBJ1-1; D: TRBD1; V: TRBV30; CDR3: CAACSGGAYTEAFF; DNA: TGTGCCGCATGCTCAGGGGGCGCGTACACTGAAGCTTTCTTT
size: few; J: TRBJ2-1; D: TRBD2; V: TRBV4-1; CDR3: CASSPQPGTSGGNEQFF; DNA: TGCGCCAGCAGCCCACAGCCGGGGACTAGCGGGGGGAATGAGCAGTTCTTC
size: few; J: TRBJ2-7; D: .; V: TRBV7-8; CDR3: CASSSNEGSGNEQYF; DNA: TGTGCCAGCAGCTCCAACGAGGGGTCGGGTAACGAGCAGTACTTC
size: .; J: TRBJ1-1; D: TRBD1; V: TRBV5-1; CDR3: CASWEGTGSPTTEAFF; DNA: TGCGCCAGTTGGGAAGGGACAGGGTCTCCAACCACTGAAGCTTTCTTT
size: many; J: TRBJ2-7; D: .; V: TRBV10-1; CDR3: CASIVLAPKNYEQYF; DNA: TGCGCCAGCATTGTCCTGGCCCCGAAGAACTACGAGCAGTACTTC
size: .; J: TRBJ2-7; D: .; V: TRBV5-1; CDR3: CASSPSPDLNYEQYF; DNA: TGCGCCAGCAGCCCTTCCCCGGACTTGAACTACGAGCAGTACTTC
size: many; J: TRBJ2-7; D: .; V: TRBV29-1; CDR3: CSVEAGGGYEQYF; DNA: TGCAGCGTTGAAGCCGGGGGTGGCTACGAGCAGTACTTC
size: .; J: TRBJ1-2; D: .; V: TRBV27; CDR3: CASRRRQQNGYTF; DNA: TGTGCCAGCAGGAGGAGGCAGCAAAATGGCTACACCTTC
size: .; J: TRBJ1-2; D: .; V: TRBV10-3; CDR3: CAISELGARGYTF; DNA: TGTGCCATCAGTGAACTGGGGGCGCGAGGCTACACCTTC
size: .; J: TRBJ2-1; D: .; V: TRBV9; CDR3: CASSVVSNSYNEQFF; DNA: TGTGCCAGCAGCGTAGTCAGCAACAGCTACAATGAGCAGTTCTTC